The sample holds a few counts of the clone carrying this T cell receptor beta chain. TCR beta CDR3 regions were amplified from RNA transcripts. The study used the HTBI primer set for a first-round RT-PCR of the TCR CDR3. TCRdb passed the multiplex PCR reads through MiXCR, listing each CDR3 protein once. The sample shows hundreds of thousands of distinct CDR3 sequences, just under 45% of them seen only once. The entry originates in a study of T cells in Graves' hyperthyroidism and ophthalmopathy. Trimming took 6 bases from V and 1 from J, leaving 15 bases between them. The CDR3 contains 15 residues. CDR1 is SGHVS, CDR2 FQNEAQ, per germline.

V gene TRBV7-8 combines with J gene TRBJ1-1; D is uncertain. The sample comprised peripheral blood or thyroid tissue (not recorded which). The clonotype comes from an adult man with Graves' disease, either hyperthyroidism or ophthalmopathy (not recorded which). CDR3 nucleotide sequence: TGTGCCAGCAGTGAAATTGGGCTCTCGAACACTGAAGCTTTCTTT. Translation gives CASSEIGLSNTEAFF.